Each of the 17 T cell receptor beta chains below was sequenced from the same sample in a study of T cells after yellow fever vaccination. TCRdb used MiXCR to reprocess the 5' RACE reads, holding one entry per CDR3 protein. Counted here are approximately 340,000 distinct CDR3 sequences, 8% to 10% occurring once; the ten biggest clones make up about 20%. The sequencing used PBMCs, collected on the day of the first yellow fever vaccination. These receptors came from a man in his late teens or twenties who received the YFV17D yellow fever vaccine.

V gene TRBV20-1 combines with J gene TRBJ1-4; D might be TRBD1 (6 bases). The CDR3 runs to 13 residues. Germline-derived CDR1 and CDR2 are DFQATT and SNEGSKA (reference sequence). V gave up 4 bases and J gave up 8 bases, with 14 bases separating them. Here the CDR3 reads CSATNRVVEKLFF. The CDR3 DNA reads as TGCAGTGCTACCAACAGGGTGGTGGAAAAACTGTTTTTT.

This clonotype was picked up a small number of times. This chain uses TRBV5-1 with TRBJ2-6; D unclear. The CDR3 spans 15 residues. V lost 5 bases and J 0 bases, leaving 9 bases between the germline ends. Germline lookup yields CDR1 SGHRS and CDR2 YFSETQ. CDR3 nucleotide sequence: TGCGCCAGCAGGCTGCCGACCTCTGGGGCCAACGTCCTGACTTTC. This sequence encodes CASRLPTSGANVLTF.

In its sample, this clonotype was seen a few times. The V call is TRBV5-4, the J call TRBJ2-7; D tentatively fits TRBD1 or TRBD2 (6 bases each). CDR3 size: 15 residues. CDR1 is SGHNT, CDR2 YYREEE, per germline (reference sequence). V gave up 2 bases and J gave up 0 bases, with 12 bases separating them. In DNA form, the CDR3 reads TGTGCCAGCAGCTTCGCGGGACACCGCTCCTACGAGCAGTACTTC. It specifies CASSFAGHRSYEQYF.

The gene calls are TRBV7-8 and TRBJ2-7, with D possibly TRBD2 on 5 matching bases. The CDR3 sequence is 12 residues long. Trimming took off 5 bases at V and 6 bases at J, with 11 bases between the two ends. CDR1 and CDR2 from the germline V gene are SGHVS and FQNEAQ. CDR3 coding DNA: TGTGCCAGCAGCGTAACGGGGTTCGAGCAGTACTTC. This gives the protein CASSVTGFEQYF. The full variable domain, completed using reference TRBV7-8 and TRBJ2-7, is GAGVSQSPRYKVAKRGQDVALRCDPISGHVSLFWYQQALGQGPEFLTYFQNEAQLDKSGLPSDRFFAERPEGSVSTLKIQRTQQEDSAVYLCASSVTGFEQYFGPGTRLTVT.

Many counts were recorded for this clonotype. CDR3 sequence (DNA): TGTGCCAGCAGTTTAATATCAGATACGCAGTATTTT. Translated: CASSLISDTQYF. The chain has TRBV12-3 or TRBV12-4 and TRBJ2-3; no clear D. The CDR3 spans 12 residues. Trimming shortened V by 2 bases and J by 4 bases, and 4 bases separated the two germline ends.

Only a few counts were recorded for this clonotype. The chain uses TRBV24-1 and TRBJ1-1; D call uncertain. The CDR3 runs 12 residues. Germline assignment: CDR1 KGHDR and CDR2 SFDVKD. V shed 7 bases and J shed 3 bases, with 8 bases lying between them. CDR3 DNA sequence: TGTGCCACCAGCGTCGGCGACACTGAAGCTTTCTTT. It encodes CATSVGDTEAFF.

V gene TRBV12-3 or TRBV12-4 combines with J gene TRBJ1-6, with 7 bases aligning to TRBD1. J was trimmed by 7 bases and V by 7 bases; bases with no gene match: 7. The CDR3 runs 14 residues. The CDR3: CASTLTGRNSPLHF. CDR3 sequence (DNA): TGTGCCAGCACTCTGACAGGGAGAAATTCACCCCTCCACTTT.

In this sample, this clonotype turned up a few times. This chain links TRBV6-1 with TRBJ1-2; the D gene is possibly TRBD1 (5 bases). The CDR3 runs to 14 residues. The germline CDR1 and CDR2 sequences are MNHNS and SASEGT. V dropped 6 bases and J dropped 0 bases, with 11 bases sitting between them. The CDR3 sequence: CASSPGGANYGYTF. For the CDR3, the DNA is TGTGCCAGCAGCCCTGGGGGGGCTAACTATGGCTACACCTTC.

The chain's CDR3 is CATSDSKRGDTGELFF. As DNA, the CDR3 is TGTGCCACCAGTGATTCTAAGCGGGGGGACACCGGGGAGCTGTTTTTT. The rearrangement joins TRBV24-1 to TRBJ2-2; 9 bases map to TRBD2. V lost 2 bases, J lost 3 bases, and 3 bases stayed unmatched. The CDR3 totals 16 residues. The germline gives CDR1 KGHDR, CDR2 SFDVKD.

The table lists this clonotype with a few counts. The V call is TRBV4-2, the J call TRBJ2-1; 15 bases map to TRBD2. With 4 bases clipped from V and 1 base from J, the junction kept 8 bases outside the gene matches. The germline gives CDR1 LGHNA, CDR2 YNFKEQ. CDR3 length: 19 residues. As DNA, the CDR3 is TGTGCCAGCAGCCCCAGGGGACTAGCGGGGGGTCGGTCCTACAATGAGCAGTTCTTC. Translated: CASSPRGLAGGRSYNEQFF.

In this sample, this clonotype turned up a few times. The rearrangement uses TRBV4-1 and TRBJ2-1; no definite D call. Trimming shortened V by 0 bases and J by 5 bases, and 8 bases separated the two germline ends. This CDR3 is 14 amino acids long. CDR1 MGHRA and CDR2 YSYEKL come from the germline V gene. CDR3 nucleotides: TGCGCCAGCAGCCAAGAGGGAATGGACAATGAGCAGTTCTTC. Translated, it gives CASSQEGMDNEQFF.

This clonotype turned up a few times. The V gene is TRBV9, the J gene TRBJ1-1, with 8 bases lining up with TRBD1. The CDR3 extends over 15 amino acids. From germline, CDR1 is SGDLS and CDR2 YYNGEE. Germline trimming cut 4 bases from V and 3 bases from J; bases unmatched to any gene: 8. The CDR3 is CASSPDRGWDTEAFF. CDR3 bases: TGTGCCAGCAGCCCCGACAGGGGTTGGGACACTGAAGCTTTCTTT.

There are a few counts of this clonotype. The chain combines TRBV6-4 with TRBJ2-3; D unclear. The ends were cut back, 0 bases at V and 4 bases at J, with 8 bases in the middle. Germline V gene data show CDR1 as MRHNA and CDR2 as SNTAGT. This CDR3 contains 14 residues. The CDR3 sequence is CASSDSYYSDTQYF. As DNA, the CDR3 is TGTGCCAGCAGTGACTCTTACTACTCAGATACGCAGTATTTT.

In DNA, the CDR3 is TGTGCCAGTAGTATCGGAGGAGGAGGGGAGACCCAGTACTTC. It is translated as CASSIGGGGETQYF. V usage is TRBV19 and J usage is TRBJ2-5; D may be TRBD2 (6 bases). Per the germline V gene, CDR1 is LNHDA and CDR2 is SQIVND (reference sequence). This CDR3 has 14 amino acids. Trimming took off 3 bases at V and 5 bases at J, with 13 bases between the two ends.

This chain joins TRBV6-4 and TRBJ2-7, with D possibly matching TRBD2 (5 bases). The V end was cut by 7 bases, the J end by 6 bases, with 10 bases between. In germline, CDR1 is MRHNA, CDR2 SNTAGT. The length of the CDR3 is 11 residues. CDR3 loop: CASISEAEQYF. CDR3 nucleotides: TGTGCCAGCATATCGGAGGCCGAGCAGTACTTC.

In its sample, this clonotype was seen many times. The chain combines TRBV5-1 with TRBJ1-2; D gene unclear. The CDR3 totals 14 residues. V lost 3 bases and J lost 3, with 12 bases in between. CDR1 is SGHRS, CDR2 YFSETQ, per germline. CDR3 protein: CASSSPAGDYGYTF. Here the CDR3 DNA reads TGCGCCAGCAGCTCCCCAGCTGGGGACTATGGCTACACCTTC.

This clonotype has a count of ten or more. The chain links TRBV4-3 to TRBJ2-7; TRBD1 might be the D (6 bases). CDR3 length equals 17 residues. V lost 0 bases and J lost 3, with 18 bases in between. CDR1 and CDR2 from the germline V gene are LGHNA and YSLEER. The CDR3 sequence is CASSQDLRDTGVYEQYF. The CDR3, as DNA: TGCGCCAGCAGCCAAGATTTACGGGACACTGGGGTCTACGAGCAGTACTTC.